This entry concerns a single TCR beta chain. The sample is drawn from a study of shared clonotypes between healthy human individuals. Trimming removed 1 base from V and 5 bases from J, with 6 bases in between. The CDR3 sequence is 11 residues long. Per the germline V gene, CDR1 is GTSNPN and CDR2 is SVGIG (reference sequence). Deep-level assay runs were performed. Sequenced by immunoSEQ multiplex PCR; TCRdb stores in-frame clones only, minus some. The sample has 600,000 to 700,000 clones, about 80% seen once. The sample consisted of memory CD4+ T cells sorted from blood. Subset indicated: CD45RA-negative fraction. This TCR came from a woman aged 25 to 39 in good health. This sequence joins TRBV30 and TRBJ2-7, with D hard to call. In DNA form, the CDR3 reads TGTGCCTGGAGTGGACGAAACGAGCAGTACTTC. It yields the protein CAWSGRNEQYF.